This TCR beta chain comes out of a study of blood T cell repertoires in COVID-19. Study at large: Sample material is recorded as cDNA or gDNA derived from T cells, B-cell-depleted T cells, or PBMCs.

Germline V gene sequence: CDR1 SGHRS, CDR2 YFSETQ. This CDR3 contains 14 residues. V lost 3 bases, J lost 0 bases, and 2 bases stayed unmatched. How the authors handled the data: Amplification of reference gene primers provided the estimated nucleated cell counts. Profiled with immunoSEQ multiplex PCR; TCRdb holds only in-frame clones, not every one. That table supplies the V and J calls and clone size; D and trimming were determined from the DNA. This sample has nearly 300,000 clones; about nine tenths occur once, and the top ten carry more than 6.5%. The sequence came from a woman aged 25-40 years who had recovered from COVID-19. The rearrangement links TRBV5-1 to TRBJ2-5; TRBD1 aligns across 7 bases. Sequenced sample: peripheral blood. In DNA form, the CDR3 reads TGCGCCAGCAGCTCGGGACAGTACCAAGAGACCCAGTACTTC. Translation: CASSSGQYQETQYF.